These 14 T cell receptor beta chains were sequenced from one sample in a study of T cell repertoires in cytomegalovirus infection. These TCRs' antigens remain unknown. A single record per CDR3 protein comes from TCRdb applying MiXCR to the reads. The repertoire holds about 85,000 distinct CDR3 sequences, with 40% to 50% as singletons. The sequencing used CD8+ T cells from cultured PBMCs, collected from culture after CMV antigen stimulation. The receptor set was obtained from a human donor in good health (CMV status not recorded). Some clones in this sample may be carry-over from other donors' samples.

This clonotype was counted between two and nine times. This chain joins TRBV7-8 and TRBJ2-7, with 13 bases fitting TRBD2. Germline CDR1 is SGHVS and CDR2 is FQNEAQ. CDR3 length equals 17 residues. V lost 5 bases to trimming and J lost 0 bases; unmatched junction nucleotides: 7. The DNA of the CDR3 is TGTGCCAGCAGCCAAGGACTAGCGGGAGACAACTCCTACGAGCAGTACTTC. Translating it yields CASSQGLAGDNSYEQYF.

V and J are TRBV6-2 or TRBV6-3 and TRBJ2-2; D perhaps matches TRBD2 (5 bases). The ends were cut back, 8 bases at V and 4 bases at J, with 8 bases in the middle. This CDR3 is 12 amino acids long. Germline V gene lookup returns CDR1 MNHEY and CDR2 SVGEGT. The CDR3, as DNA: TGTGCCAGCTCGGGGATCACCGGGGAGCTGTTTTTT. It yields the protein CASSGITGELFF.

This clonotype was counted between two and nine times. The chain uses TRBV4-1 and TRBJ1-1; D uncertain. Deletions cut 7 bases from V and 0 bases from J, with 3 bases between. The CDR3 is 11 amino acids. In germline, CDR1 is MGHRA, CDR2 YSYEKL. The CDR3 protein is CASKMNTEAFF. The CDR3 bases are TGCGCCAGCAAAATGAACACTGAAGCTTTCTTT.

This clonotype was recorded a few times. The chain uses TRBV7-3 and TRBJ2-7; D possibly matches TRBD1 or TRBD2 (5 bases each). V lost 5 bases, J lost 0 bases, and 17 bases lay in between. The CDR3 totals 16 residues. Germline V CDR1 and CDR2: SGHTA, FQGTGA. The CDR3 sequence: CASSPTGTASSYEQYF. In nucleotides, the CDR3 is TGTGCCAGCAGCCCGACCGGGACGGCGAGCTCCTACGAGCAGTACTTC.

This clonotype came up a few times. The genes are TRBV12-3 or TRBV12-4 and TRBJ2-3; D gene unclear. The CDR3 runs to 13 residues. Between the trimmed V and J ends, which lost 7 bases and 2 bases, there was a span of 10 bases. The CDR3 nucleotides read TGTGCCAGCATCTTTGAGAACACAGATACGCAGTATTTT. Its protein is CASIFENTDTQYF.

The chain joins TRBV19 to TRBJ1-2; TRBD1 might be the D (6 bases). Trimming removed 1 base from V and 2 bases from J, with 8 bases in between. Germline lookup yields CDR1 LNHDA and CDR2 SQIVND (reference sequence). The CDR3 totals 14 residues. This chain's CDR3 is CASSIVGQNYGYTF. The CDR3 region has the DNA TGTGCCAGTAGTATAGTAGGACAGAACTATGGCTACACCTTC.

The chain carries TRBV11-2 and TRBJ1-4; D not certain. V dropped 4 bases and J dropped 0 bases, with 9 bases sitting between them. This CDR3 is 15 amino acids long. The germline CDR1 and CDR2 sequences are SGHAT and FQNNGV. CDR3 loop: CASSSIEATNEKLFF. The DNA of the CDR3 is TGTGCCAGCAGCTCCATCGAGGCAACTAATGAAAAACTGTTTTTT.

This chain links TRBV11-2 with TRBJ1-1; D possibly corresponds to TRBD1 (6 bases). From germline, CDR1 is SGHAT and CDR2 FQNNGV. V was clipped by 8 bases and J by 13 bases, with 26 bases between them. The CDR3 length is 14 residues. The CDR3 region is CASGQGRPKDWVFF. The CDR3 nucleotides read TGTGCCAGCGGCCAGGGGCGGCCAAAGGACTGGGTTTTCTTT.

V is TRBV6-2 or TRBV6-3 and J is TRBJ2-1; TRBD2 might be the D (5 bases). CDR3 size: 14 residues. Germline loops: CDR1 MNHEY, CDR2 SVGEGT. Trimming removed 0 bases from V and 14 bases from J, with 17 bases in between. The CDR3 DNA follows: TGTGCCAGCAGTTACTCGGACTTTAGTCTCCCGAAGTTCTTC. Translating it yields CASSYSDFSLPKFF.

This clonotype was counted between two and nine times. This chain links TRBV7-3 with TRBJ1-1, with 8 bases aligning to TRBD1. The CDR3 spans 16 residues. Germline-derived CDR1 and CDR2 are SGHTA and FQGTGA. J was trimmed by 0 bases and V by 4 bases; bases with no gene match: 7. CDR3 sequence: CASSSGQGGMNTEAFF. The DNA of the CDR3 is TGTGCCAGCAGCTCTGGACAGGGTGGGATGAACACTGAAGCTTTCTTT.

CDR3 amino acids: CASRAGGTEAFF. The CDR3 DNA is TGTGCCAGCAGGGCAGGGGGCACTGAAGCTTTCTTT. The chain carries TRBV7-4 and TRBJ1-1; TRBD1 agrees at 7 bases. The ends lost 6 bases at V and 4 bases at J; junction bases unmatched: 2. This CDR3 has 12 residues. Germline-derived CDR1 and CDR2 are SGHVT and SQSDAQ.

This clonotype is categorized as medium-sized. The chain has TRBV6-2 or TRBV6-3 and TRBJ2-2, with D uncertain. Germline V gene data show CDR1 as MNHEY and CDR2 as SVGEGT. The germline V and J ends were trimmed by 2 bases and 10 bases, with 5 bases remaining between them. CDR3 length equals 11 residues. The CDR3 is CASSYPQELFF. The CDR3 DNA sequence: TGTGCCAGCAGTTACCCACAGGAGCTGTTTTTT.

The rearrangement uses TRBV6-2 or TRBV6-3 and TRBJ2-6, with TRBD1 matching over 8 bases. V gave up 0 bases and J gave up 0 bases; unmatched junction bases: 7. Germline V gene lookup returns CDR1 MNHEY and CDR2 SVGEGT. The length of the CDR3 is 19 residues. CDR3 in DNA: TGTGCCAGCAGTTACTCGGACAGGGATTGGGACTCTGGGGCCAACGTCCTGACTTTC. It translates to CASSYSDRDWDSGANVLTF.

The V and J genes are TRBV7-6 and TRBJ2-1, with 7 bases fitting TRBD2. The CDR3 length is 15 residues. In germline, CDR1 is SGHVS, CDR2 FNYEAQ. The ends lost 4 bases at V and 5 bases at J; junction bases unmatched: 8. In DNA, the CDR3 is TGTGCCAGCAGCTCCCCTGGCGGGAGAAACAATGAGCAGTTCTTC. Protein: CASSSPGGRNNEQFF.